In its sample, the clone carrying this T cell receptor beta chain was seen a few times. The entry originates in a study of T cell repertoires in cytomegalovirus infection. TCRdb processed the reads anew with MiXCR; each CDR3 protein has one entry. The table includes about 260,000 distinct CDR3 sequences, roughly 15% detected once. Input material: PBMCs. The source is a human donor in good health (CMV status not recorded). Some clones in this sample may be carry-over from other donors' samples.

The CDR3 loop is CATTGHYSNQPQHF. DNA of the CDR3: TGTGCCACCACGGGACACTATAGCAATCAGCCCCAGCATTTT. The gene calls are TRBV28 and TRBJ1-5, with D tentatively TRBD1 (6 bases). CDR3 length equals 14 residues. Trimming stripped 10 bases from V and 0 bases from J, with 13 bases between. From germline, CDR1 is MDHEN and CDR2 SYDVKM.